This T cell receptor beta chain emerged from a study of cytomegalovirus exposure and HLA in healthy donors. A word on this clone: What it binds is unknown.

PCR was performed using 60 Vbeta and 13 Jbeta primers. TCRdb's copy holds only in-frame clones and misses some; the assay was immunoSEQ multiplex PCR. The table lists approximately 150,000 clones, around three quarters of them singletons. Trimming removed 7 bases at V and 2 bases at J, with 8 bases between. CDR3 length equals 12 residues. Germline V gene lookup returns CDR1 MNHNS and CDR2 SASEGT. General study results and limits: In a later analysis, HLA-C alleles had the fewest associated TCRs, DRB1 alleles the most. Sequence variants that were highly shared formed a cluster that was likely a sequencing artifact. Researchers catalogued 150 or so TCR beta chains as cytomegalovirus-associated.

The receptor comes from a woman in her thirties or forties in good health and CMV-seronegative. Sequences were obtained from PBMCs. The chain employs TRBV6-1 and TRBJ1-2, with a possible D match to TRBD1 (5 bases). Written as DNA, the CDR3 is TGTGCCAGCACTCGACAGAACTATGGCTACACCTTC. It translates to CASTRQNYGYTF.